Listed here is a single T cell receptor (beta chain). Its target is not known. The data were taken from a study of CD8 T cells in ankylosing spondylitis. Findings of the study overall: Seemingly distinctive of ankylosing spondylitis blood was a TCR beta motif formed by eight highly homologous variants.

Each CDR3 protein gets one entry after TCRdb re-called the 5' RACE reads with MiXCR. The sample yields 350,000 to 450,000 distinct CDR3 sequences, about 25% seen once. This clonotype was obtained from a male donor with ankylosing spondylitis. Material: blood, either unsorted or a sorted T cell fraction (not recorded which).

The chain's CDR3 is CASSLGGVGYEQYF. CDR3 sequence (DNA): TGTGCCAGCAGCTTGGGCGGGGTGGGGTACGAGCAGTACTTC. The chain combines TRBV5-6 with TRBJ2-7; TRBD2 is a possible D gene (6 bases). Germline V CDR1 and CDR2: SGHDT, YYEEEE. The V gene lost 0 bases and the J gene lost 4 bases, with 11 bases spanning the gap. CDR3 length: 14 residues.